This TCR beta chain came from a study of shared clonotypes between healthy human individuals. CD45RO negativity and positive selection for CCR7 defined naive CD8 cells, a population that excluded terminally differentiated effector memory CD45RA+ cells. This table comes from immunoSEQ multiplex PCR, and its TCRdb copy is limited to in-frame clones, with some not included. The top ten hold 0.95% to 1.5% of the sample, which has about 2 million clones, 85% to 95% seen once. Points from the study as a whole: With few donors, the genetic and exposure-history diversity represented was limited. Richness estimates generally favored naive over memory subsets.

A note on this clone: The antigen remains undetermined.

Between the trimmed V and J ends, which lost 3 bases and 7 bases, there was a span of 17 bases. This CDR3 region has 15 residues. Germline V lookup: CDR1 SGHDT, CDR2 YYEEEE. The material sequenced was naive CD8+ T cells sorted from blood. The sequence came from a man younger than 30 in good health. This rearrangement joins TRBV5-6 to TRBJ2-1; possibly TRBD1 or TRBD2 for D (5 bases each). The CDR3 sequence: CASSSGWGSGNEQFF. CDR3 coding DNA: TGTGCCAGCAGCTCGGGGTGGGGGAGTGGTAATGAGCAGTTCTTC.